This T cell receptor (beta chain) appears in the sequencing data of a study of T-cell memory formation after mild COVID-19. The V segment lost 5 bases and the J segment 6 bases; nucleotides outside the gene matches: 12. Germline CDR1 reads SGHTA; CDR2 reads FQGNSA. This CDR3 contains 16 residues. One entry per CDR3 protein, called by TCRdb with MiXCR from the 5' RACE reads. Here the sample spans 400,000 to 500,000 distinct CDR3 sequences, 20% being singletons. Material for sequencing was PBMCs or a T cell subset sorted from them (not recorded which). This TCR came from an adult woman who had mild COVID-19 (a few samples of this study predate the infection). Cell type and time point are not known. This rearrangement joins TRBV7-2 to TRBJ2-7; 11 nucleotides match TRBD2. The chain's CDR3 is CASSPRVLAGGSEQYF. DNA for the CDR3: TGTGCCAGCAGCCCTAGGGTTCTAGCGGGAGGTAGCGAGCAGTACTTC.